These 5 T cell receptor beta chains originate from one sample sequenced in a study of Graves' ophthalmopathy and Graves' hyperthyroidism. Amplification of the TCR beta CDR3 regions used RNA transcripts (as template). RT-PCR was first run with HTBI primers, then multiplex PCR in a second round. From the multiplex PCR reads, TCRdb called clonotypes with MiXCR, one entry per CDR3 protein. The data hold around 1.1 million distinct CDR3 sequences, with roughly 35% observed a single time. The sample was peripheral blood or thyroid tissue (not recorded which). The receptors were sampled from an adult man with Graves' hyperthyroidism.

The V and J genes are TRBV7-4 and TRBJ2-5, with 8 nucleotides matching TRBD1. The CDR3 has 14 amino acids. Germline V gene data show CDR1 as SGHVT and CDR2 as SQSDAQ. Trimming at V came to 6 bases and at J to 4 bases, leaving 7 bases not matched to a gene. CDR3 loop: CASSPGGVRETQYF. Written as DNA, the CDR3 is TGTGCCAGCAGTCCAGGGGGCGTTCGAGAGACCCAGTACTTC. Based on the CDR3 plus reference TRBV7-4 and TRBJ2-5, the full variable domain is GAGVSQSPRYKVAKRGRDVALRCDSISGHVTLYWYRQTLGQGSEVLTYSQSDAQRDKSGRPSGRFSAERPERSVSTLKIQRTEQGDSAVYLCASSPGGVRETQYFGPGTRLLVL.

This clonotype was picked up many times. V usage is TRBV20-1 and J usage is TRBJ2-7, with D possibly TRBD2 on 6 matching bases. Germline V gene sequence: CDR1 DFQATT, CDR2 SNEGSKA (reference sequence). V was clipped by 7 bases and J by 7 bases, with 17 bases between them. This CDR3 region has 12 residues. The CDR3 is CSGSQGAGEQYF. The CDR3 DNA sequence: TGCAGTGGGTCTCAAGGGGCGGGGGAGCAGTACTTC.

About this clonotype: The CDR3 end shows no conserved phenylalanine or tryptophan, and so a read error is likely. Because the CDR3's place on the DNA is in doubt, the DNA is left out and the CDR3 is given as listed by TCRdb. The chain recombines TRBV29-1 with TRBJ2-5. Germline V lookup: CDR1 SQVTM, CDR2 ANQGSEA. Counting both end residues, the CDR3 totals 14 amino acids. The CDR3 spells CSVEEGMGGYTFGS.

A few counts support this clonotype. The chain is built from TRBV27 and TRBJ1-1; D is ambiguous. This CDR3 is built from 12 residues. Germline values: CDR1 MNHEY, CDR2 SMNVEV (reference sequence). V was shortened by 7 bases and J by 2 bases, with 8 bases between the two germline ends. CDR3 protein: CASKRVNTEAFF. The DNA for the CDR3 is TGTGCCAGCAAGAGGGTAAACACTGAAGCTTTCTTT.

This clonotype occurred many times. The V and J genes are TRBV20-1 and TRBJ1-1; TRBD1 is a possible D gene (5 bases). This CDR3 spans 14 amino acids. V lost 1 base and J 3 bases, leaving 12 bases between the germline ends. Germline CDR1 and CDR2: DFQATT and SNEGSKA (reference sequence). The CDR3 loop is CSARGVGGYTEAFF. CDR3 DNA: TGCAGTGCTAGAGGTGTCGGGGGTTACACTGAAGCTTTCTTT.